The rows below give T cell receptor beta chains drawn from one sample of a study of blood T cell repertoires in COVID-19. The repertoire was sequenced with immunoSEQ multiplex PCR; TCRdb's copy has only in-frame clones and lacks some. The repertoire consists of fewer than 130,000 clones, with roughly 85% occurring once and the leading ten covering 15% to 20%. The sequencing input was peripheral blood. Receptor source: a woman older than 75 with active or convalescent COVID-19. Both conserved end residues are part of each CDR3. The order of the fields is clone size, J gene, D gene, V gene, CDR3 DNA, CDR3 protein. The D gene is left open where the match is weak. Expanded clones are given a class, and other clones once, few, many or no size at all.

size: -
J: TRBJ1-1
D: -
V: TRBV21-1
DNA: TGTGCCAGGTTAGGACAGGGGTCAATGAACACTGAAGCTTTCTTT
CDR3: CARLGQGSMNTEAFF

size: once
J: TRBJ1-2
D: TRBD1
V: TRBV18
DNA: TGTGCCAGCTCACCTACGACGCGGGGGACAGGTTACGGCTACACCTTC
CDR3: CASSPTTRGTGYGYTF

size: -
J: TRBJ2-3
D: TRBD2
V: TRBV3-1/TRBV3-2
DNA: TGTGCCAGCAGCCAGTACCTAGCGGGAAGAGATACGCAGTATTTT
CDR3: CASSQYLAGRDTQYF

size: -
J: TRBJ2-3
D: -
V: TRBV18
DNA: TGTGCCAGCTCGCAGGAACGCACAGATACGCAGTATTTT
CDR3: CASSQERTDTQYF

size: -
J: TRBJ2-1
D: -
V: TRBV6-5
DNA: TGTGCCAGCAGTTACGGGCTAGCATCCTACAGAAATGAGCAGTTCTTC
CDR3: CASSYGLASYRNEQFF

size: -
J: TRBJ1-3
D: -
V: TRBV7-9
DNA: TGTGCCCAGACCATGACACAGATCAACTCTGGAAACACCATATATTTT
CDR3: CAQTMTQINSGNTIYF

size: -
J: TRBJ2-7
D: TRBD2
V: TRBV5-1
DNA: TGCGCCAGCAGCTTGGATGGGACTAGGGTCGGCGAGCAGTACTTC
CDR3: CASSLDGTRVGEQYF

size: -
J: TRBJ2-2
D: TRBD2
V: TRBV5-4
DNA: TGTGCCAGCAGCTCTGCGGCTCGCGGGAGCAGCACCGGGGAGCTGTTTTTT
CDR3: CASSSAARGSSTGELFF

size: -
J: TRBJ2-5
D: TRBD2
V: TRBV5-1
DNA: TGCGCCAGCAGCTTGTTACTAGCGGGAGACCAAGAGACCCAGTACTTC
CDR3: CASSLLLAGDQETQYF

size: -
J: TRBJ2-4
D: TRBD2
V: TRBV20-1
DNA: TGCAGTGCTAGTCCGGGACTAGCGGGAGCCAAAAACATTCAGTACTTC
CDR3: CSASPGLAGAKNIQYF

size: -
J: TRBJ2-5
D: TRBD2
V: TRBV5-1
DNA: TGCGCCAGCAGCTGGGGGGGACTAGCGGGAGCAGAGACCCAGTACTTC
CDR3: CASSWGGLAGAETQYF

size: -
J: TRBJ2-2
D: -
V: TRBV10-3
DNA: TGTGCCATCAGTGAGTCGTCCGGGGCCGGGGAGCTGTTTTTT
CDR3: CAISESSGAGELFF

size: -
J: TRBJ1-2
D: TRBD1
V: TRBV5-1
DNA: TGCGCCAGCAGCAACCAAGCCACAGGGGTCGATGGCTACACCTTC
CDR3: CASSNQATGVDGYTF

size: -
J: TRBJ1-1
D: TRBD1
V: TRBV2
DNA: TGTGCCAGCAGTTCGGACAGGCACACTGAAGCTTTCTTT
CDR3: CASSSDRHTEAFF

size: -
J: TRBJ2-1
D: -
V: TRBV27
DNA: TGTGCCAGCAGTCCAAAAGGAGCGCCCTCCTACAATGAGCAGTTCTTC
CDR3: CASSPKGAPSYNEQFF

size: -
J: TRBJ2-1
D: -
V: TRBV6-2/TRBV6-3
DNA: TGTGCCAGCAGCCAGGGAGGATCGCAGTTCTTC
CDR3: CASSQGGSQFF

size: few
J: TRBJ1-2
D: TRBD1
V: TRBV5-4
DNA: TGTGCCAGCAGCTTTACACAGGGGAATGGCTACACCTTC
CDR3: CASSFTQGNGYTF

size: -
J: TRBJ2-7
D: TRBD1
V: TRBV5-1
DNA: TGCGCCAGCAGCTTCGGGACAGGGGATTTGTACTTC
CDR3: CASSFGTGDLYF

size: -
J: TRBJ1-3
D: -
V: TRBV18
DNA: TGTGCCAGCTCACCAAGCCTACCTTCTTCTGGAAACACCATATATTTT
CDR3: CASSPSLPSSGNTIYF

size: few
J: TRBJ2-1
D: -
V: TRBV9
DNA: TGTGCCAGCAGTAGCGGTTCCTACAATGAGCAGTTCTTC
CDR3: CASSSGSYNEQFF

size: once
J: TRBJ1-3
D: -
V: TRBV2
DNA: TGTGCCAGCAGTGACGGACAGCGCTCTGGAAACACCATATATTTT
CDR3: CASSDGQRSGNTIYF

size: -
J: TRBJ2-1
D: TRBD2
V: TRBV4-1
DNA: TGCGCCAGCAGCCAAGACGGGAGGGCCTACAATGAGCAGTTCTTC
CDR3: CASSQDGRAYNEQFF

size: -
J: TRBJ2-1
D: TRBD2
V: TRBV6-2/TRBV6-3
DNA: TGTGCCAGCAGTTACTTAACTAGCGGGGACAATGAGCAGTTCTTC
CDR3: CASSYLTSGDNEQFF

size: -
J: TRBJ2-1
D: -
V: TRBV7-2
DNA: TGTGCCAGCAGCTTAGGGGCGGGCTCTTTCAATGAGCAGTTCTTC
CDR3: CASSLGAGSFNEQFF